Listed here is a single TCR beta chain. This record comes from a study of blood T cell repertoires in COVID-19. Turning to the study itself: The study drew acute and convalescent COVID-19 samples from the United States, Italy and Spain. PBMCs, B-cell-depleted T cells, or T cells provided the cDNA or gDNA that made up the material.

In the study's own analysis: From reference gene primer amplification, estimates of nucleated cell counts were derived. The repertoire was sequenced with immunoSEQ multiplex PCR; TCRdb's copy has only in-frame clones and lacks some. V, J and clone size were drawn from that table, and D and trimming were deduced from the DNA. The sample holds some 150,000 clones, around three quarters seen once. From germline, CDR1 is MDHEN and CDR2 SYDVKM. V dropped 4 bases and J dropped 0; count of bases not matched to a gene: 5. CDR3 length: 15 residues. This chain uses TRBV28 with TRBJ2-7, with 8 bases aligning to TRBD1. The sample consisted of peripheral blood. This receptor was identified in a man in his fifties or sixties with acute or convalescent COVID-19. The CDR3 here is CASSSGTGYSYEQYF. In nucleotides, the CDR3 is TGTGCCAGCAGTTCCGGGACAGGTTACTCCTACGAGCAGTACTTC.